This T cell receptor (beta chain) was sequenced for a study of post-analysis software for immune sequencing data. Study-wide findings and caveats: About five TRBV segments occurring more often in patients than controls included TRBV5-6, TRBV5-1 and TRBV20-1.

With respect to this clonotype: Its target is not known.

Each TCR beta cDNA library carried unique molecular identifiers. MiXCR, applied by TCRdb to the PCR reads, yields one record per CDR3 protein. The sample carries approximately 730,000 distinct CDR3 sequences, roughly 46% recorded once. With V trimmed by 6 bases and J by 1 base, 13 bases remained unmatched. The CDR3 is 17 amino acids. Germline V gene data show CDR1 as MNHEY and CDR2 as SMNVEV (reference sequence). The chain has TRBV27 and TRBJ2-5; TRBD1 matches 8 bases. This clonotype was obtained from a girl aged 10 to 17 with multiple sclerosis. The sequenced material came from blood. The CDR3 DNA reads TGTGCCAGCAGCCGTTCCCGGGACAGGAGGCCCCAAGAGACCCAGTACTTC. Protein product: CASSRSRDRRPQETQYF.